These T cell receptor beta chains were read from a single sample in a study of T cell responses to AZD1222 COVID-19 vaccine. Clones were read by immunoSEQ multiplex PCR, and TCRdb kept only the in-frame ones, dropping some. The profile shows 150,000 or so clones, about 91% of them singletons. This specimen was peripheral blood, taken 28 days after the second AZD1222 dose. These TCRs come from an adult who received the AZD1222 COVID-19 vaccine. Each CDR3 is given with its conserved first and last residue. Fields, in order: V gene, D gene, clone size, J gene, CDR3 protein, CDR3 DNA. A D gene is named only where the DNA matches it firmly. The size of a clone is reported for some rows only, either as once, few or many, or as a class for expanded clones.

>TRBV12-3/TRBV12-4|.|.|TRBJ1-1
CASSRVSTEAFF
TGTGCCAGCAGTCGGGTCAGTACTGAAGCTTTCTTT
>TRBV6-6|.|.|TRBJ1-2
CASSLPGATLYGYTF
TGTGCCAGCAGCCTTCCAGGGGCGACTCTCTATGGCTACACCTTC
>TRBV6-5|.|.|TRBJ1-3
CASKRDVSSGNTIYF
TGTGCCAGCAAGCGGGACGTTTCCTCTGGAAACACCATATATTTT
>TRBV6-5|.|.|TRBJ2-2
CASSYRDPGELFF
TGTGCCAGCAGTTACAGGGACCCCGGGGAGCTGTTTTTT
>TRBV2|.|.|TRBJ2-1
CASSRLRGGREQFF
TGTGCCAGCAGCCGTCTGAGGGGGGGGCGTGAGCAGTTCTTC
>TRBV29-1|.|once|TRBJ1-2
CSVEDQEAVHGYTF
TGCAGCGTTGAAGATCAGGAGGCTGTCCATGGCTACACCTTC
>TRBV5-1|.|.|TRBJ1-2
CASSLGVGSSYGYTF
TGCGCCAGCAGCTTGGGTGTGGGTTCTAGCTATGGCTACACCTTC
>TRBV7-9|TRBD1|few|TRBJ1-2
CASSRPGDRGTYGYTF
TGTGCCAGCAGTCGCCCGGGGGACAGGGGAACCTATGGCTACACCTTC
>TRBV19|.|once|TRBJ1-3
CASSAFAGVNSGNTIYF
TGTGCCAGTAGTGCCTTCGCGGGGGTCAACTCTGGAAACACCATATATTTT
>TRBV6-5|TRBD1|.|TRBJ1-2
CASSYSAGGSGYTF
TGTGCCAGCAGTTACTCGGCAGGGGGCAGTGGCTACACCTTC
>TRBV7-9|.|.|TRBJ1-6
CASSLGTPSNSPLHF
TGTGCCAGCAGCCTCGGGACCCCGAGTAATTCACCCCTCCACTTT
>TRBV6-6|TRBD1|.|TRBJ2-7
CASSYGTGYYEQYF
TGTGCCAGCAGTTATGGGACAGGGTACTACGAGCAGTACTTC
>TRBV6-6|TRBD1|.|TRBJ2-7
CASSYPTGTSYEQYF
TGTGCCAGCAGTTACCCGACAGGGACCTCCTACGAGCAGTACTTC
>TRBV2|TRBD2|.|TRBJ2-1
CASRPEREQFF
TGTGCCAGCAGACCTGAGCGGGAACAGTTCTTC